This T cell receptor beta chain emerged from a study of response to subunit inactivated influenza vaccine. Study results and limitations: T cells newly recruited by each seasonal influenza vaccination are few, the authors suggested.

Per germline, CDR1 SGHTA and CDR2 FQGNSA. The CDR3 consists of 15 residues. The germline V and J ends were trimmed by 3 bases and 7 bases, with 16 bases remaining between them. A note on this clonotype: Its target is not known.

TCRdb re-called the RT-PCR reads with MiXCR, one entry per CDR3 protein. Here the sample spans about 540,000 distinct CDR3 sequences, approximately 22% being singletons. Another study also made use of these data, one on T cells expressing NK-cell markers. That work states: For TCR beta, cDNA was produced by 5'RACE template switching with UMIs. In sorted CD3+CD56+NKG2C+, CD3+CD56+NKG2C- and CD3+CD56-NKG2C+ T cells, TCR beta repertoires were obtained. Dominant NKG2C+ clonotypes were found to form about 1.0-7.0% of CD8+ T cells in more than five donors. Whether the expanded NKG2C+ T cell clones recognized HCMV remained unclear.

The clonotype originates from a man between 50 and 59 years old who received an inactivated influenza vaccine. This rearrangement joins TRBV7-2 to TRBJ2-1; D may match TRBD1 or TRBD2 (5 bases each). The sequencing used CD4+ T cells sorted from PBMCs, collected 12 days after vaccination. CDR3 sequence: CASSLPGEGRNEQFF. In DNA form, the CDR3 reads TGTGCCAGCAGCTTGCCGGGCGAGGGGCGGAATGAGCAGTTCTTC.